This T cell receptor (beta chain) emerged from a study of blood T cell repertoires in COVID-19. The overall study: Acute and convalescent COVID-19 samples came from the United States, Italy and Spain. The analysed material was cDNA or gDNA that came from T cells, B-cell-depleted T cells, or PBMCs.

The authors' processing: Counts of nucleated cells, estimated from reference gene primer amplification, were obtained. TCRdb keeps only in-frame clones here, not all; method: immunoSEQ multiplex PCR. D and trimming come from the DNA, and the V and J calls and clone size come from that table. This sample yields approximately 250,000 clones, of which around 86% are seen a single time; about 3.6% belongs to the top ten. Germline loops: CDR1 SGHDT, CDR2 YYEEEE. Trimming stripped 1 base from V and 5 bases from J, with 12 bases between. The CDR3 runs to 14 residues. The clonotype originates from a man younger than 30 with active or convalescent COVID-19. The chain links TRBV5-6 to TRBJ1-2, with D unresolved. Sequenced sample: peripheral blood. The CDR3 DNA sequence: TGTGCCAGCAGCTTGAACTACTTACCTTATGGCTACACCTTC. Protein product: CASSLNYLPYGYTF.